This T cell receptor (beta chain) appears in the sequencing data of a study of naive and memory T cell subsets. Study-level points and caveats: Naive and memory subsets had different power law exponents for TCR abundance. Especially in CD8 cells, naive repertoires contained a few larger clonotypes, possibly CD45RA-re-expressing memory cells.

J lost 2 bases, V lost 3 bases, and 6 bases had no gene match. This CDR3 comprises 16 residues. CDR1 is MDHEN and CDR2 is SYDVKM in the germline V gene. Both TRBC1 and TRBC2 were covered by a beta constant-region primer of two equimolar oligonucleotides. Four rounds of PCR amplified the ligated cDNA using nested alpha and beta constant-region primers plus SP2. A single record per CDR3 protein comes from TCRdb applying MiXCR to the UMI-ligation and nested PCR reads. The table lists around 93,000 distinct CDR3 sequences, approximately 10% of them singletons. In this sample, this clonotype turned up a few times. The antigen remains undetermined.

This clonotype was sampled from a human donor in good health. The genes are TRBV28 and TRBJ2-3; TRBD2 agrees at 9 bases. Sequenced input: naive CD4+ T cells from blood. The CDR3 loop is CASSFSLAGITDTQYF. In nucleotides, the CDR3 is TGTGCCAGCAGTTTCTCCCTAGCGGGGATCACAGATACGCAGTATTTT. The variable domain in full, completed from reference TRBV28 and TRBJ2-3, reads DVKVTQSSRYLVKRTGEKVFLECVQDMDHENMFWYRQDPGLGLRLIYFSYDVKMKEKGDIPEGYSVSREKKERFSLILESASTNQTSMYLCASSFSLAGITDTQYFGPGTRLTVL.